The source of this T cell receptor beta chain is a study of blood T cell repertoires in COVID-19. Produced via immunoSEQ multiplex PCR; TCRdb's table is partial and in-frame only. The table lists 60,000 to 80,000 clones, roughly 90% of them singletons. There are 14 residues in the CDR3. With 10 bases removed from V and 3 bases from J, the gap between germline ends came to 15 bases. Looked up from germline, CDR1 is LNHDA and CDR2 is SQIVND (reference sequence). The chain has TRBV19 and TRBJ1-4, with D possibly TRBD1 on 5 matching bases. This sequence originates from a woman older than 75 with acute or convalescent COVID-19. Sequences were obtained from peripheral blood. The CDR3, as DNA: TGTGCCACCGTCCCTACGGGGGCTAATGAAAAACTGTTTTTT. Its translation: CATVPTGANEKLFF.